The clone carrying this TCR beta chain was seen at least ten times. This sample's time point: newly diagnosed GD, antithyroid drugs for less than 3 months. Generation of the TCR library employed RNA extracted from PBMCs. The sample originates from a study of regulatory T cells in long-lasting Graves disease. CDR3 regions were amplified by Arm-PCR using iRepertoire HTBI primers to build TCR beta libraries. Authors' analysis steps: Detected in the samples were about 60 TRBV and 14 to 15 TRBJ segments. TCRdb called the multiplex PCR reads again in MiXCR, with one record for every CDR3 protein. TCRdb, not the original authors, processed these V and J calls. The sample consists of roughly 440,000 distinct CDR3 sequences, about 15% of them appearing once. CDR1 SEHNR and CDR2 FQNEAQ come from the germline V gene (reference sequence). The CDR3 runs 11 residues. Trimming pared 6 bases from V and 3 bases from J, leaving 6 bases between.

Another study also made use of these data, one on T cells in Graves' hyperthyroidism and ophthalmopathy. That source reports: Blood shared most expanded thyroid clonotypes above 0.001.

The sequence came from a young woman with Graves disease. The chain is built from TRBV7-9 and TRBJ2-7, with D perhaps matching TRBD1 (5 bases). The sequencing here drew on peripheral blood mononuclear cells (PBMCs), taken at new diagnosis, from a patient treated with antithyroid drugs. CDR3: CASRTDYEQYF. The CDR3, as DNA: TGTGCCAGCAGGACAGACTACGAGCAGTACTTC.